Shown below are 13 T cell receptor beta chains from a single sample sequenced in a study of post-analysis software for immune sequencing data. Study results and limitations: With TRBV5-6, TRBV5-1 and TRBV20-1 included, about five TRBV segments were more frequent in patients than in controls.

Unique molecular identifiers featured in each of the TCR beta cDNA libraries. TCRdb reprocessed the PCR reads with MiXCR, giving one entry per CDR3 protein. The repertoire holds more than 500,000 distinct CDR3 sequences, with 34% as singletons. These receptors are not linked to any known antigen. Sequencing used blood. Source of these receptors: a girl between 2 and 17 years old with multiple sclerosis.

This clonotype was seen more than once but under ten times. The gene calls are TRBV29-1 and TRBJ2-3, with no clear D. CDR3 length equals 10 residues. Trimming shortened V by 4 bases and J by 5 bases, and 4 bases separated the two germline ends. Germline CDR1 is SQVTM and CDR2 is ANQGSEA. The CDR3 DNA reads TGCAGCGTTGGCCTAGATACGCAGTATTTT. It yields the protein CSVGLDTQYF.

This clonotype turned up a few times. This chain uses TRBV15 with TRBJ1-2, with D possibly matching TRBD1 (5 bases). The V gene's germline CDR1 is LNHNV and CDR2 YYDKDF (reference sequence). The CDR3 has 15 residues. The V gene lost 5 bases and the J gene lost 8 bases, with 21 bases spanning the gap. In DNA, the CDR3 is TGTGCCACCAGCTTGGGGGGGGTCCCTTTGAACGGCTACACCTTC. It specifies CATSLGGVPLNGYTF.

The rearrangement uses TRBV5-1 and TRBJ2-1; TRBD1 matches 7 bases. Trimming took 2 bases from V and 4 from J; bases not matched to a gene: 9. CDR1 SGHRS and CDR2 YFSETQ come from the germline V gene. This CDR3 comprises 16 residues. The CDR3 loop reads CASSLPGQTPYNEQFF. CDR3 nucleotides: TGCGCCAGCAGCTTACCGGGACAGACTCCGTACAATGAGCAGTTCTTC.

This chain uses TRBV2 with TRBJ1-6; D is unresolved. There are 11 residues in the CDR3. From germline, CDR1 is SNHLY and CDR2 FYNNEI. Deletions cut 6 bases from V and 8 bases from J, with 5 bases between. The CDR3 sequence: CASSGDSPLHF. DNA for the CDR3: TGTGCCAGCAGCGGGGATTCACCCCTCCACTTT.

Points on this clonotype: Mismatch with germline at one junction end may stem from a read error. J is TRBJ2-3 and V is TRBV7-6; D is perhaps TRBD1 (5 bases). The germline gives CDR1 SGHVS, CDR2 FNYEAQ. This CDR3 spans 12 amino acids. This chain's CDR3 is CANSAPEGAQYF. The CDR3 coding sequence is TGTGCCAACAGCGCCCCTGAAGGGGCGCAGTATTTT.

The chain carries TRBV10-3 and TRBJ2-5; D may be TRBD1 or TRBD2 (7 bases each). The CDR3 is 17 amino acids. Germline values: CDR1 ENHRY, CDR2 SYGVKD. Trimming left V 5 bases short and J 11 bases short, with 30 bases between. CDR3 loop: CAISTFSGGVCYNEQYF. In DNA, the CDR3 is TGTGCCATCAGTACATTTTCAGGGGGGGTCTGTTACAATGAGCAGTACTTC.

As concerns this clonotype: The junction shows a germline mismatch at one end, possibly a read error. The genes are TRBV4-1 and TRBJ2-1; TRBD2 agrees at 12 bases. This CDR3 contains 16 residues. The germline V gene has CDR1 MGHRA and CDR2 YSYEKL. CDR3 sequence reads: CASSQVLAGGGNGQFF. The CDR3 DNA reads TGCGCCAGCAGCCAAGTACTAGCGGGGGGAGGAAATGGGCAGTTCTTC.

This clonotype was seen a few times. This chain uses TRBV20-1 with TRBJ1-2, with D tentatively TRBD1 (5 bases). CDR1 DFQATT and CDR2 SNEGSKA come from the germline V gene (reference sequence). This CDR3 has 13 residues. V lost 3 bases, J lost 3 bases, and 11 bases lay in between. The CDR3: CSASGRAYYGYTF. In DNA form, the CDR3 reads TGCAGTGCTAGCGGCAGGGCCTACTATGGCTACACCTTC.

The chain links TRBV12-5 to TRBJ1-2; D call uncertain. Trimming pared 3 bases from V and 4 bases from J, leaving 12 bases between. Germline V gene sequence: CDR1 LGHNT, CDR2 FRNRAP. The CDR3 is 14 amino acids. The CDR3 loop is CASGFSDISYGYTF. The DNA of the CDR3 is TGTGCTAGTGGTTTCTCCGACATATCCTATGGCTACACCTTC. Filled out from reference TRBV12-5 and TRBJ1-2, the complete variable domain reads DARVTQTPRHKVTEMGQEVTMRCQPILGHNTVFWYRQTMMQGLELLAYFRNRAPLDDSGMPKDRFSAEMPDATLATLKIQPSEPRDSAVYFCASGFSDISYGYTFGSGTRLTVV.

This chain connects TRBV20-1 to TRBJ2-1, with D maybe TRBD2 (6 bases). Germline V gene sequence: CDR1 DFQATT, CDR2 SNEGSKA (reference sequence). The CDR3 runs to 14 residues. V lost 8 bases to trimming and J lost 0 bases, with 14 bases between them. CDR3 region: CSTSRDFSYNEQFF. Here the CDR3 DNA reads TGCAGTACCTCCCGGGACTTCTCCTACAATGAGCAGTTCTTC.

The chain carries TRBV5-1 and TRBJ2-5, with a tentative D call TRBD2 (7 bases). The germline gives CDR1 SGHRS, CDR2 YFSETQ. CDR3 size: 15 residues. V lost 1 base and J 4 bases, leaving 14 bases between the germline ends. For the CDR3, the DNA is TGCGCCAGCAGCTTGTACCGGGGGGCCCGAGAGACCCAGTACTTC. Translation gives CASSLYRGARETQYF.

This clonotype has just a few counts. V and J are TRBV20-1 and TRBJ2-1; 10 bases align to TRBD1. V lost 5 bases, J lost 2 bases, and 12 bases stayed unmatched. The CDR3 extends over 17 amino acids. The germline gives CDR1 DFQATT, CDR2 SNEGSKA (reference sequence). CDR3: CSAYGQGVLSAYNEQFF. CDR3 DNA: TGCAGTGCTTATGGACAGGGGGTATTAAGCGCCTACAATGAGCAGTTCTTC.

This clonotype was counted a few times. In nucleotides, the CDR3 is TGCAGCGTTGACACAGGGGAGAACACTGAAGCTTTCTTT. It specifies CSVDTGENTEAFF. The chain joins TRBV29-1 to TRBJ1-1, with 7 nucleotides matching TRBD1. Losses at the gene ends were 3 bases for V and 1 base for J; bases not matched to a gene: 2. The CDR3 is made up of 13 amino acids. Germline V CDR1 and CDR2: SQVTM, ANQGSEA. Full variable domain (missing parts from reference TRBV29-1 and TRBJ1-1): SAVISQKPSRDICQRGTSLTIQCQVDSQVTMMFWYRQQPGQSLTLIATANQGSEATYESGFVIDKFPISRPNLTFSTLTVSNMSPEDSSIYLCSVDTGENTEAFFGQGTRLTVV.